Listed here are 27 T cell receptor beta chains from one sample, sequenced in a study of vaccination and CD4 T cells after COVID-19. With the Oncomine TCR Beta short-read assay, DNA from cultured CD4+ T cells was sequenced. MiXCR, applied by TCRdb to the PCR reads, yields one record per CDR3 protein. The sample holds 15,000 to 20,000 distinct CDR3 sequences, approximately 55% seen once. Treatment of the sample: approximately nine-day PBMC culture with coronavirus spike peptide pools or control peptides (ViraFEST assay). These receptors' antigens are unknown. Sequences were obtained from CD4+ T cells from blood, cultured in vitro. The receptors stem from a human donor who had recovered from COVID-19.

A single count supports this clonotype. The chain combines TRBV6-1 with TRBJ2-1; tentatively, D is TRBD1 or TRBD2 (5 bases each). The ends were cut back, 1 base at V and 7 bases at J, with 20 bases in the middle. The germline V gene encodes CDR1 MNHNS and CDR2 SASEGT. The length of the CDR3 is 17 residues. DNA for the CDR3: TGTGCCAGCAGTGAAGACGGCGCAGGGACGTTCAAGAATGAGCAGTTCTTC. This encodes CASSEDGAGTFKNEQFF.

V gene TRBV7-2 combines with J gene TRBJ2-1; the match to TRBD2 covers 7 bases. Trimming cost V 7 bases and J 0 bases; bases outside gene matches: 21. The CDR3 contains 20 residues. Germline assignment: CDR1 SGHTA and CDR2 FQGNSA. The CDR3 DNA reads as TGTGCCAGCATATCCTCTGGGCTAGCGGCGCGTCGAAACTCCTACAATGAGCAGTTCTTC. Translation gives CASISSGLAARRNSYNEQFF.

The CDR3 nucleotides read TGCAGTGCTAGCTGGCGGGAGACCACCGAGCAGTACTTC. Its protein product is CSASWRETTEQYF. The V gene is TRBV20-1, the J gene TRBJ2-7, with TRBD2 matching over 7 bases. This CDR3 is built from 13 residues. Looked up from germline, CDR1 is DFQATT and CDR2 is SNEGSKA (reference sequence). V lost 3 bases and J lost 6; bases outside the gene matches: 8.

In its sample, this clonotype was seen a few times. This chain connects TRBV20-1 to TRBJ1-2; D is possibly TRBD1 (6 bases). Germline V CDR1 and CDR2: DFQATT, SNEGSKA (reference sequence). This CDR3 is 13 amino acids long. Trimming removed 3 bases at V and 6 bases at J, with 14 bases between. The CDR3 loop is CSASVQGLDGYTF. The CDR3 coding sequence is TGCAGTGCTAGTGTTCAGGGGCTGGATGGCTACACCTTC.

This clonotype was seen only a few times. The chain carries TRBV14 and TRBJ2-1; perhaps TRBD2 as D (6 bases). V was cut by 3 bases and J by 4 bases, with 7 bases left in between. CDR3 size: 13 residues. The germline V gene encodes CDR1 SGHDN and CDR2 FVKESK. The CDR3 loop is CASSQGLYNEQFF. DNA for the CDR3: TGTGCCAGCAGCCAGGGACTGTACAATGAGCAGTTCTTC.

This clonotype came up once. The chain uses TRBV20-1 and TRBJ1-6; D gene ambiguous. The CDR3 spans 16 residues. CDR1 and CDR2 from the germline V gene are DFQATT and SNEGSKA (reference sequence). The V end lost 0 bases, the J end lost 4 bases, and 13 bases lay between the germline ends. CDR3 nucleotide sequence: TGCAGTGCTAGAGATAGAATTGCAGGTTATAATTCACCCCTCCACTTT. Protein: CSARDRIAGYNSPLHF.

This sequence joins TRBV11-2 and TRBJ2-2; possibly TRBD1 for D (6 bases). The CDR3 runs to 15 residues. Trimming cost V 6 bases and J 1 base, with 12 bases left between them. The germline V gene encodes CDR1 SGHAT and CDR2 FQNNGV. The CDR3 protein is CASRTIRGNTGELFF. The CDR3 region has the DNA TGTGCCAGCAGAACTATCAGGGGGAACACCGGGGAGCTGTTTTTT.

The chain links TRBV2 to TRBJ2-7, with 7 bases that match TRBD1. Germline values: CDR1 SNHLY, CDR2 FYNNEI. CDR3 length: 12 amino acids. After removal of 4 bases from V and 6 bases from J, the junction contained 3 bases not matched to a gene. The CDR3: CASSATGVEQYF. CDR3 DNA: TGTGCCAGCAGTGCCACAGGGGTCGAGCAGTACTTC. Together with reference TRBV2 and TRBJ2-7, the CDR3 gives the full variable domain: EPEVTQTPSHQVTQMGQEVILRCVPISNHLYFYWYRQILGQKVEFLVSFYNNEISEKSEIFDDQFSVERPDGSNFTLKIRSTKLEDSAMYFCASSATGVEQYFGPGTRLTVT.

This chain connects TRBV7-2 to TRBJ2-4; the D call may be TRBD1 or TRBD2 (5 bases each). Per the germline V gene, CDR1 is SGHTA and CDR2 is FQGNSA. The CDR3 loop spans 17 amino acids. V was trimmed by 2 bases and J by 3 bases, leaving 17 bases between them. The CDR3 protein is CASSLPFGALGKNIQYF. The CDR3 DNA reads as TGTGCCAGCAGCTTACCCTTCGGGGCGCTTGGCAAAAACATTCAGTACTTC.

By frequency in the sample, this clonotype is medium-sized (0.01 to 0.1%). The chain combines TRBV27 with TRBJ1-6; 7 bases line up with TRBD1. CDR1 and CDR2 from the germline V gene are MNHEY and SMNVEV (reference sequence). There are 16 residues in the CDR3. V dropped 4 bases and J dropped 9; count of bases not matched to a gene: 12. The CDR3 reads CASSYVWGDSPSPLHF. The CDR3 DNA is TGTGCCAGCAGTTATGTTTGGGGGGACAGCCCTTCACCCCTCCACTTT.

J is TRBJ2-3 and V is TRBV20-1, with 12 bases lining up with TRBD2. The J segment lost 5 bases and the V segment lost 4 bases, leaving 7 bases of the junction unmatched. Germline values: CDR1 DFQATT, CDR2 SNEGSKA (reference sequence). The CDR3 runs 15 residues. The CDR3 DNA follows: TGCAGTGCTACCCGACTAGCGGGAGTGATAGATACGCAGTATTTT. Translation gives CSATRLAGVIDTQYF.

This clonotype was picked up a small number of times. The CDR3 DNA is TGTGCCAGCAGTCCTTTAACGACAAACAACTATGGCTACACCTTC. Encoded protein: CASSPLTTNNYGYTF. The genes are TRBV6-1 and TRBJ1-2; D unclear. The germline V and J ends were trimmed by 5 bases and 2 bases, with 15 bases remaining between them. The CDR3 consists of 15 residues. Per the germline V gene, CDR1 is MNHNS and CDR2 is SASEGT.

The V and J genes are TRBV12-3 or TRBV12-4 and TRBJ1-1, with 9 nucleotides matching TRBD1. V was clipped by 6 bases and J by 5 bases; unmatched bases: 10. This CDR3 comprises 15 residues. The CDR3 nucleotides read TGTGCCAGCAGCAAAACAGGGGGCGGTTATACTGAAGCTTTCTTT. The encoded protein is CASSKTGGGYTEAFF.

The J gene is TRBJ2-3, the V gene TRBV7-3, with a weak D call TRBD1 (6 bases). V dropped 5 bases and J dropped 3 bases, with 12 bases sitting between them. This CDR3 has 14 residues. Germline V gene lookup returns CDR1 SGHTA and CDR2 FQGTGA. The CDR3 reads CASSQGGGTDTQYF. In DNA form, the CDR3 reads TGTGCCAGCAGCCAAGGGGGTGGAACAGATACGCAGTATTTT.

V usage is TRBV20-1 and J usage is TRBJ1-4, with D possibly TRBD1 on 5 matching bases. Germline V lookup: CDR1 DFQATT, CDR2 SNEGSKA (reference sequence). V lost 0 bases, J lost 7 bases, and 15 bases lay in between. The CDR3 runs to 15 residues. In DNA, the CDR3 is TGCAGTGCTAGAGATCTGGGGCAAACAGGTGAAAAACTGTTTTTT. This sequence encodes CSARDLGQTGEKLFF.

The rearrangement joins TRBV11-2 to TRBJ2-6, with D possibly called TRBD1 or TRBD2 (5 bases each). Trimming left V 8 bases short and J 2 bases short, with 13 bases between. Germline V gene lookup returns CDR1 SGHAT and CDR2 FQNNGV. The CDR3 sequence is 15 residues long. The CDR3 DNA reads TGTGCCAGCCGCCTTGTGGGGGCTGGGGCCAACGTCCTGACTTTC. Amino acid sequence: CASRLVGAGANVLTF.

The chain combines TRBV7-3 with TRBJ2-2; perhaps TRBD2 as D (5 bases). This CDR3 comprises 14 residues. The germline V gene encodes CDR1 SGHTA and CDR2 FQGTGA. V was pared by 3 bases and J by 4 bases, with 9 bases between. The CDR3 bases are TGTGCCAGCAGCTTCGCCGCGGGCACCGGGGAGCTGTTTTTT. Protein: CASSFAAGTGELFF.

The CDR3 sequence is CAWAPGGHYGYTF. The CDR3 DNA reads TGTGCCTGGGCCCCTGGGGGGCACTATGGCTACACCTTC. The chain uses TRBV30 and TRBJ1-2; maybe TRBD1 (6 bases). CDR1 is GTSNPN, CDR2 SVGIG, per germline (reference sequence). The CDR3 runs 13 residues. With 5 bases removed from V and 3 bases from J, the gap between germline ends came to 13 bases.

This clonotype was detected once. The CDR3 coding sequence is TGTGCCAGCAGCCGCGAGGGGTTGACAGATACGCAGTATTTT. It is translated as CASSREGLTDTQYF. This chain uses TRBV7-2 with TRBJ2-3; D may correspond to TRBD1 or TRBD2 (5 bases each). The germline CDR1 and CDR2 sequences are SGHTA and FQGNSA. The V end lost 5 bases, the J end lost 3 bases, and 12 bases lay between the germline ends. This CDR3 region has 14 residues.

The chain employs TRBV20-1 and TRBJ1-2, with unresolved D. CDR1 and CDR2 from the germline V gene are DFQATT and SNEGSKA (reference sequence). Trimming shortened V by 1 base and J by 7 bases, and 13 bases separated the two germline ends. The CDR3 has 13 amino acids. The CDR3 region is CSARAYGDGGYTF. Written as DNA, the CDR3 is TGCAGTGCTAGAGCCTATGGGGATGGTGGCTACACCTTC.

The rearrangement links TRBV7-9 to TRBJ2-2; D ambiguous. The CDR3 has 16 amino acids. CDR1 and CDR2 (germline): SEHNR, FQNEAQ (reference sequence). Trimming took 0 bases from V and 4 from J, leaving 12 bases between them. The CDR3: CASSLARSASTGELFF. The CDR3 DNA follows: TGTGCCAGCAGCTTAGCGCGTTCAGCAAGCACCGGGGAGCTGTTTTTT.

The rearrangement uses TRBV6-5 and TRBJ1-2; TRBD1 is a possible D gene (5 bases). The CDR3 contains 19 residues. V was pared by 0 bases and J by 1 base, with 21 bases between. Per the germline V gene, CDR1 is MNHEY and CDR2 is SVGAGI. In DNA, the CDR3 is TGTGCCAGCAGTTACTCGAGGAAGTCGGGACCGATCTATAACTATGGCTACACCTTC. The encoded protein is CASSYSRKSGPIYNYGYTF.

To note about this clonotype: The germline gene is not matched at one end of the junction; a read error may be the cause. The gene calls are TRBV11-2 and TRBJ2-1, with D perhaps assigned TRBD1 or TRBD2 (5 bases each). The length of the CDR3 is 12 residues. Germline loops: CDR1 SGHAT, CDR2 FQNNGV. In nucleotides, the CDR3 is TGTGCCAGCAGCTTAGTAGGGACCTCCTGGGGCTTC. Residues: CASSLVGTSWGF.

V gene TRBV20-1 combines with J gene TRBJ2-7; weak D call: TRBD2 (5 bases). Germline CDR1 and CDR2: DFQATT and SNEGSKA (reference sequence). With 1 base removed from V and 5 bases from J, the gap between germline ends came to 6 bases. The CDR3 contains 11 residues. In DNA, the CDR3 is TGCAGTGCTAGAGTGAGGGACGAGCAGTACTTC. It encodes CSARVRDEQYF.

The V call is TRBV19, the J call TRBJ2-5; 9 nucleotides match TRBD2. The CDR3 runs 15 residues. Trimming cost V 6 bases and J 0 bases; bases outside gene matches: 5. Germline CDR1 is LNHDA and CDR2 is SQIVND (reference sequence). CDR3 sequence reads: CASSRTSEYQETQYF. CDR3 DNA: TGTGCCAGTAGCCGGACTAGCGAGTACCAAGAGACCCAGTACTTC.

In nucleotides, the CDR3 is TGTGCCAGTACCGCCGGCCAGCGGGTGAACACCGGGGAGCTGTTTTTT. Protein sequence: CASTAGQRVNTGELFF. This chain links TRBV19 with TRBJ2-2, with D possibly TRBD2 on 6 matching bases. Trimming pared 7 bases from V and 1 base from J, leaving 16 bases between. CDR1 is LNHDA and CDR2 is SQIVND in the germline V gene (reference sequence). CDR3 length equals 16 residues.

Written as DNA, the CDR3 is TGTGCCAGCAGTCGACATGATGGACAGGGGGCGGTTGGCTACACCTTC. Amino acid sequence: CASSRHDGQGAVGYTF. The rearrangement links TRBV6-1 to TRBJ1-2; 11 nucleotides line up with TRBD1. Trimming cost V 5 bases and J 7 bases; bases outside gene matches: 12. CDR3 size: 16 residues. Germline CDR1 MNHNS, CDR2 SASEGT.